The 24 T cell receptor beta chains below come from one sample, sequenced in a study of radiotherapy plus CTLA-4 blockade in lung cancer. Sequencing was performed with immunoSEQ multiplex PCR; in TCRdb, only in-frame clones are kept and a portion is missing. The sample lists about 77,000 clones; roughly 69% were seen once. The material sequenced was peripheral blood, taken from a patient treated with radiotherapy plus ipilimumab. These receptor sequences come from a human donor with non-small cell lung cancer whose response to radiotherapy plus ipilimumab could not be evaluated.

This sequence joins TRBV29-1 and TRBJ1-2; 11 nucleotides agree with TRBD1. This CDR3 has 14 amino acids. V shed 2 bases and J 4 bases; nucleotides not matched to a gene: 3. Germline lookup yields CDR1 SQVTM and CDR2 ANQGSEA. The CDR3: CSVELGQGGYGYTF. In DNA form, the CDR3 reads TGCAGCGTTGAATTGGGACAGGGGGGCTATGGCTACACCTTC.

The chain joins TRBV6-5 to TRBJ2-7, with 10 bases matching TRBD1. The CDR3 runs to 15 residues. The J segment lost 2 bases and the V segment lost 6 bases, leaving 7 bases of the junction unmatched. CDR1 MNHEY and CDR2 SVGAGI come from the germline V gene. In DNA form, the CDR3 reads TGTGCCAGCAGACCCCCGGGACAGGGGACCTACGAGCAGTACTTC. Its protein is CASRPPGQGTYEQYF.

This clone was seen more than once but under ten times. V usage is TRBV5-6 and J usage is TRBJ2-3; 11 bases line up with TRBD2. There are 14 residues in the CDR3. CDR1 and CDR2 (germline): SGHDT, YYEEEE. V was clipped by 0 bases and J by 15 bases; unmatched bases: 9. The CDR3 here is CASSLVNSGRADYF. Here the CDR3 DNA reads TGTGCCAGCAGCTTGGTTAATAGCGGGAGGGCCGACTATTTT. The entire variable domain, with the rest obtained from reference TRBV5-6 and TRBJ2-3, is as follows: DAGVTQSPTHLIKTRGQQVTLRCSPKSGHDTVSWYQQALGQGPQFIFQYYEEEERQRGNFPDRFSGHQFPNYSSELNVNALLLGDSALYLCASSLVNSGRADYFGPGTRLTVL.

The CDR3 sequence: CASSVGGTEYEQYF. The CDR3, as DNA: TGTGCCAGCAGCGTGGGTGGGACTGAATACGAGCAGTACTTC. The rearrangement uses TRBV9 and TRBJ2-7; the D gene is possibly TRBD2 (6 bases). CDR1 is SGDLS, CDR2 YYNGEE, per germline. The V end was cut by 2 bases, the J end by 4 bases, with 13 bases between. The CDR3 spans 14 residues. Looking up the rest from reference TRBV9 and TRBJ2-7 gives the full variable domain: DSGVTQTPKHLITATGQRVTLRCSPRSGDLSVYWYQQSLDQGLQFLIQYYNGEERAKGNILERFSAQQFPDLHSELNLSSLELGDSALYFCASSVGGTEYEQYFGPGTRLTVT.

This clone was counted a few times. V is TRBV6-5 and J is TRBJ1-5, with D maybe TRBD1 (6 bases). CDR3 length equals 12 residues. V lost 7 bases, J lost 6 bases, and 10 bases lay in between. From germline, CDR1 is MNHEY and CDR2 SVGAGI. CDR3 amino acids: CASTGGSQPQHF. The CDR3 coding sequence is TGTGCCAGCACGGGGGGCAGTCAGCCCCAGCATTTT.

The CDR3 DNA sequence: TGTGCCAGCAGTTCCGGAGGGGGGGGTATGAACACTGAAGCTTTCTTT. This sequence encodes CASSSGGGGMNTEAFF. The chain links TRBV6-5 to TRBJ1-1, with a possible D match to TRBD1 (6 bases). The CDR3 is 16 residues long. CDR1 and CDR2 from the germline V gene are MNHEY and SVGAGI. The ends were cut back, 4 bases at V and 0 bases at J, with 15 bases in the middle.

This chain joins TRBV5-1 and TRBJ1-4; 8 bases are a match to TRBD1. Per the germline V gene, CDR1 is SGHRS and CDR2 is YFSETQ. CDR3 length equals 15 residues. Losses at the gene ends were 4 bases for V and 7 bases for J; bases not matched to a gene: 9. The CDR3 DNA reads TGCGCCAGCAGCCAATCAGGGGGCGCCGGTGAAAAACTGTTTTTT. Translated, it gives CASSQSGGAGEKLFF.

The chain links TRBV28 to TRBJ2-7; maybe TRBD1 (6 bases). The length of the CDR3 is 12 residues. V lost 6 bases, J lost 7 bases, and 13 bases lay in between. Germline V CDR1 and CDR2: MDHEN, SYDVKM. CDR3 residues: CASRHPTGEQYF. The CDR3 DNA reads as TGTGCCAGCAGACACCCAACAGGGGAGCAGTACTTC.

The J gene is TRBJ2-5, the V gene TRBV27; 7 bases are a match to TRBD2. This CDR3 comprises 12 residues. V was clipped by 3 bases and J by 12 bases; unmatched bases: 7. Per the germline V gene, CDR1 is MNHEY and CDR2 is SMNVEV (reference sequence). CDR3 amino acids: CASSFPGREEYF. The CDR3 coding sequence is TGTGCCAGCAGTTTTCCGGGGAGGGAGGAGTACTTC.

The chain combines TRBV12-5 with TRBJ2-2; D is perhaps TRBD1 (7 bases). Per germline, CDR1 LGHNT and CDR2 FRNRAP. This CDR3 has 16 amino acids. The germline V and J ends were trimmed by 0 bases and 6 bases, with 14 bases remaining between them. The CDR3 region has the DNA TGTGCTAGTGGTTTGGTACTGACCAGGGGGGCCGGGGAGCTGTTTTTT. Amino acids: CASGLVLTRGAGELFF.

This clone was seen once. The CDR3 is CASSDLGLAGVEQFF. DNA for the CDR3: TGCGCCAGCAGCGATCTAGGACTAGCGGGAGTTGAGCAGTTCTTC. The rearrangement links TRBV5-1 to TRBJ2-1; 13 bases agree with TRBD2. This CDR3 spans 15 amino acids. The V gene's germline CDR1 is SGHRS and CDR2 YFSETQ. The V and J ends lost 4 bases and 9 bases, in that order; junction bases with no gene match: 7.

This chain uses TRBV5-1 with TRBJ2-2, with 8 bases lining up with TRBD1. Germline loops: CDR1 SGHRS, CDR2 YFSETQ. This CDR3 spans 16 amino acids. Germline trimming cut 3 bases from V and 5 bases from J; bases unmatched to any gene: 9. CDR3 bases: TGCGCCAGCAGCTCGGCAGGGACAGGAAAGACCGGGGAGCTGTTTTTT. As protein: CASSSAGTGKTGELFF.

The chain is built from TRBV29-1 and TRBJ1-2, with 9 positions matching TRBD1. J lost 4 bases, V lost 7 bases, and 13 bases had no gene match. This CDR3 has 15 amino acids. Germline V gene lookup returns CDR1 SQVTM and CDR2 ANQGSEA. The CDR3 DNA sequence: TGCAGCGGCACTTCCTCGGGACAGGGCGCCTATGGCTACACCTTC. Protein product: CSGTSSGQGAYGYTF.

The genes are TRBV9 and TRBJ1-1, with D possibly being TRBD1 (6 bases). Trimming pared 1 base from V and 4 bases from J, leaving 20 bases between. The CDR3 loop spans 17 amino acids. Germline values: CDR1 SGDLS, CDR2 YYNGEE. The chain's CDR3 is CASSVSPQQGRGTEAFF. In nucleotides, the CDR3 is TGTGCCAGCAGCGTAAGCCCGCAACAGGGAAGAGGCACTGAAGCTTTCTTT.

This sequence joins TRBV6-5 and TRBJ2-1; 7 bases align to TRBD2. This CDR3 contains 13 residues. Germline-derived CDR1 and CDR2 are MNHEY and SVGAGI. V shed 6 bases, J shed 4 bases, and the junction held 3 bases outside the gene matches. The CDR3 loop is CASRNGRYNEQFF. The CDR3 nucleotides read TGTGCCAGCAGGAACGGGAGGTACAATGAGCAGTTCTTC.

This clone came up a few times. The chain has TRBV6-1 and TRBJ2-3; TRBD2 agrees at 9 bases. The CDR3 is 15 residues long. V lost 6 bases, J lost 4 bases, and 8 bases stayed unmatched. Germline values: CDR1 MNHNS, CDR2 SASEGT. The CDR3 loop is CASRLAGARADTQYF. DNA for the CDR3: TGTGCCAGCAGGTTAGCGGGAGCGAGGGCAGATACGCAGTATTTT.

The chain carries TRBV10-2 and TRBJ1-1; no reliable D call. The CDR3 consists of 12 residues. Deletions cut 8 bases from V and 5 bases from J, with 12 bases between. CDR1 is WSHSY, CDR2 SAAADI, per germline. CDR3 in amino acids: CASLVPGTEAFF. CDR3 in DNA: TGCGCCAGCTTGGTCCCGGGGACTGAAGCTTTCTTT.

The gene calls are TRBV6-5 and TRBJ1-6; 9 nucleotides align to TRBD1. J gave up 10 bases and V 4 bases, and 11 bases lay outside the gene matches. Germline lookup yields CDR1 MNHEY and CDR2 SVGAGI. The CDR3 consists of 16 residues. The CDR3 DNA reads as TGTGCCAGCAGTTCTAATGTCGGGACAGGGAGGTCACCCCTCCACTTT. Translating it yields CASSSNVGTGRSPLHF.

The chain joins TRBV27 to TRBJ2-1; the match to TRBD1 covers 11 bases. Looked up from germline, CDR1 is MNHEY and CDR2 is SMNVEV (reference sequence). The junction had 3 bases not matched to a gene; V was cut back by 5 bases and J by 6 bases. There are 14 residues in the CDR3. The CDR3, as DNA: TGTGCCAGCAGTGCCGGGACAGGGGGCAATGAGCAGTTCTTC. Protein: CASSAGTGGNEQFF.

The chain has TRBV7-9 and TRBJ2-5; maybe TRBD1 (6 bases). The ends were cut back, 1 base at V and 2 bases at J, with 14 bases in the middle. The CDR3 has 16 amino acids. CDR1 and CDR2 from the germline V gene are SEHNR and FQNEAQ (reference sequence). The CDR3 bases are TGTGCCAGCAGCTTAGGAGGGTACAGGGAGCAAGAGACCCAGTACTTC. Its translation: CASSLGGYREQETQYF.

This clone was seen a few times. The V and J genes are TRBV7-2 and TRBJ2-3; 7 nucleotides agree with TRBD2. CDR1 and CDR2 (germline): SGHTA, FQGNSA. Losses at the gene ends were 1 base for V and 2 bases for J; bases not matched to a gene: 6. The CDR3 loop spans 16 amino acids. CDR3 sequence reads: CASSLEGREATDTQYF. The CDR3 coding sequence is TGTGCCAGCAGCTTAGAAGGCCGGGAGGCCACAGATACGCAGTATTTT.

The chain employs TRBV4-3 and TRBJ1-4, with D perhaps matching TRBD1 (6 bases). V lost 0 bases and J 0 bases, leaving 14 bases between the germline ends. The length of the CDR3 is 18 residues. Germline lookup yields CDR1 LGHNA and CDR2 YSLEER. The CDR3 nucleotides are TGCGCCAGCAGCCAAGATATGGGGGGGGCGGCAACTAATGAAAAACTGTTTTTT. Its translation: CASSQDMGGAATNEKLFF.

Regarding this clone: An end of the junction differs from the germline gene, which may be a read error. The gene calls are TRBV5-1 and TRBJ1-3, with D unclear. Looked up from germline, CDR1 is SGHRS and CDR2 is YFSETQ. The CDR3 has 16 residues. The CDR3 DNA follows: TGCGCCAGCAGCTTGGACCCCGGAGGAGTTGGAAACGCCATATATTTT. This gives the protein CASSLDPGGVGNAIYF. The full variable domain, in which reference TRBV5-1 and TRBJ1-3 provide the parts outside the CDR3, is KAGVTQTPRYLIKTRGQQVTLSCSPISGHRSVSWYQQTPGQGLQFLFEYFSETQRNKGNFPGRFSGRQFSNSRSEMNVSTLELGDSALYLCASSLDPGGVGNAIYFGEGSWLTVV.

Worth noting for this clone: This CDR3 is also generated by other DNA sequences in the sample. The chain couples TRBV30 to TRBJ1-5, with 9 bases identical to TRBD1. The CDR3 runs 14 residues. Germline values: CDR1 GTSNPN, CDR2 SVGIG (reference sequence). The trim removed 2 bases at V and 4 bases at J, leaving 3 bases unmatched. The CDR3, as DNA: TGTGCCTGGAGTACTGGGACAGGGAATCAGCCCCAGCATTTT. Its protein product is CAWSTGTGNQPQHF.